These T cell receptor beta chains were read from a single sample in a study of CD8 T cells in Susac syndrome. TCRdb redid the calling of the immunoSEQ multiplex PCR reads with MiXCR, one entry per CDR3 protein. In the table there are about 430,000 distinct CDR3 sequences, more than 70% of which are singletons. The specimen was CD8+ T cells from PBMCs. These receptors were obtained from a human donor with multiple sclerosis. The CDR3 runs from the conserved cysteine through the conserved F or W. The D gene is left open where the match is weak. A clone size is listed for some rows: how often the clone was seen (once, few, many), or a class if it is expanded.

size | J | D | V | CDR3 | DNA
. | TRBJ1-1 | . | TRBV7-8 | CASSSWVGDTEAFF | TGTGCCAGCAGCTCCTGGGTAGGGGACACTGAAGCTTTCTTT
. | TRBJ2-2 | . | TRBV4-1 | CASSQGPPQVNTGELFF | TGCGCCAGCAGCCAAGGACCCCCGCAGGTGAACACCGGGGAGCTGTTTTTT
. | TRBJ2-2 | . | TRBV10-1 | CASSGPVGNPGTGELFF | TGCGCCAGCAGTGGGCCTGTGGGGAACCCGGGGACCGGGGAGCTGTTTTTT
. | TRBJ2-3 | TRBD1 | TRBV5-6 | CASSFTGGFGDTQYF | TGTGCCAGCAGCTTTACAGGGGGATTCGGAGATACGCAGTATTTT
. | TRBJ2-7 | . | TRBV29-1 | CSVEVPGKGYEQYF | TGCAGCGTTGAAGTACCCGGGAAAGGGTACGAGCAGTACTTC
. | TRBJ2-2 | TRBD2 | TRBV6-5 | CASSYPTSENTGELFF | TGTGCCAGCAGTTACCCCACTAGCGAGAACACCGGGGAGCTGTTTTTT
once | TRBJ2-1 | . | TRBV5-6 | CASSDLRESPTNEQFF | TGTGCCAGCAGCGATTTAAGAGAGTCCCCCACTAATGAGCAGTTCTTC
. | TRBJ2-1 | TRBD2 | TRBV30 | CAWSAGTSGRNEQFF | TGTGCCTGGAGTGCAGGGACTAGCGGGAGGAATGAGCAGTTCTTC
. | TRBJ1-1 | . | TRBV7-9 | CASSIVGHTEAFF | TGTGCCAGCAGCATAGTGGGTCATACTGAAGCTTTCTTT
. | TRBJ1-4 | . | TRBV29-1 | CSVNVQGEKLFF | TGCAGCGTTAATGTGCAAGGTGAAAAACTGTTTTTT
. | TRBJ1-6 | . | TRBV27 | CASSLGAWNSPLHF | TGTGCCAGCAGTTTAGGGGCCTGGAATTCACCCCTCCACTTT
. | TRBJ2-6 | TRBD2 | TRBV27 | CASSLFMVGGESGANVLTF | TGTGCCAGCAGTTTATTCATGGTGGGAGGGGAATCTGGGGCCAACGTCCTGACTTTC
. | TRBJ2-3 | TRBD2 | TRBV12-3/TRBV12-4 | CASSLWAGGREDTQYF | TGTGCCAGCTCCCTGTGGGCGGGGGGCCGCGAAGATACGCAGTATTTT
. | TRBJ1-2 | TRBD1 | TRBV5-1 | CASSSGTGGDYTF | TGCGCCAGCAGCTCCGGGACAGGGGGCGACTACACCTTC
. | TRBJ1-1 | TRBD1 | TRBV15 | CATRDELGTVLMNTEAFF | TGTGCCACCAGGGACGAACTGGGGACAGTCCTTATGAACACTGAAGCTTTCTTT
once | TRBJ2-5 | TRBD2 | TRBV7-6 | CASSHLTSGSQETQYF | TGTGCCAGCAGCCACCTGACTAGCGGGTCCCAAGAGACCCAGTACTTC
. | TRBJ2-5 | . | TRBV5-1 | CASSLRRNGGWEAQYF | TGCGCCAGCAGCTTGCGTCGTAACGGGGGTTGGGAGGCCCAGTACTTC
. | TRBJ2-6 | . | TRBV18 | CASSGTQYIYKVGPTSCF | TGTGCCAGCTCAGGTACTCAGTACATTTACAAAGTCGGGCCAACGTCCTGTTTC
. | TRBJ2-1 | TRBD2 | TRBV6-2/TRBV6-3 | CASSWGLAGSEQFF | TGTGCCAGCAGTTGGGGGCTAGCGGGTTCTGAGCAGTTCTTC
. | TRBJ1-5 | . | TRBV27 | CASSLAGSQPQHF | TGTGCCAGCAGTTTGGCAGGGTCCCAGCCCCAGCATTTT
. | TRBJ1-2 | . | TRBV30 | CAWSGGTEANYGYTF | TGTGCCTGGAGTGGGGGGACGGAAGCTAACTATGGCTACACCTTC
once | TRBJ2-3 | TRBD2 | TRBV5-6 | CASSNPRLAVTDTQYF | TGTGCCAGCAGCAACCCCCGACTAGCAGTTACAGATACGCAGTATTTT
few | TRBJ2-7 | . | TRBV19 | CASRRSGTYEQYF | TGTGCCAGCAGACGGAGTGGAACCTACGAGCAGTACTTC
once | TRBJ2-7 | . | TRBV27 | CASRWSGTDPSYEQYF | TGTGCCAGCAGATGGTCGGGGACGGATCCTTCCTACGAGCAGTACTTC
. | TRBJ1-1 | . | TRBV12-3/TRBV12-4 | CASAPDNTEAFF | TGTGCCAGCGCTCCGGACAACACTGAAGCTTTCTTT
. | TRBJ1-2 | TRBD1 | TRBV27 | CASSLRTGGYYGYTF | TGTGCCAGCAGTTTACGGACAGGGGGCTACTATGGCTACACCTTC
. | TRBJ2-7 | TRBD1 | TRBV28 | CASSLWQGAYEQYF | TGTGCCAGCAGTTTATGGCAGGGGGCCTACGAGCAGTACTTC